The text below deals with one T cell receptor beta chain. This clone was found once. No antigen is known for it. Base qualities are not recorded, but no much larger clone differs from it by a single base. These data belong to a study of technical replicates of blood from a few donors (TCRdb year 2017). The library was prepared using the immunoSEQ multiplex PCR assay. TCRdb holds this immuneACCESS table with in-frame rearrangements only. Some clones are missing; in checked studies, unresolved V genes explain under half, and the rest has no known cause. The sample table lists 55,000 to 65,000 clones, less than 90% of them with a count of one. The ten largest clones represent about 4.8% of the sample. A distance of 10 bases separates the germline ends of V and J, which lose 6 bases and 3 bases respectively. The CDR3, from cysteine to phenylalanine, totals 13 residues. Of all the DNA, just the CDR3 is kept, 39 bases in frame from base 1. According to the germline V gene (reference sequence), CDR1 reads SEHNR and CDR2 reads FQNEAQ.

Specimen: PBMCs. Recombination linked TRBV7-9 to TRBJ2-3, and possibly TRBD2, on 6 matching bases. This receptor was taken from a human donor in good health. Some clones in this sample may be carry-over from other donors' samples. CDR3 protein: CASRPGTTDTQYF. At the DNA level, the sequence is TGTGCCAGCAGACCCGGGACTACAGATACGCAGTATTTT.